This T cell receptor beta chain is drawn from a study of T cell changes during pregnancy in multiple sclerosis. CDR1 is MDHEN and CDR2 is SYDVKM in the germline V gene. Trimming took 1 base from V and 7 from J, leaving 7 bases between them. The CDR3 has 12 amino acids. This clone was found a few times. This same CDR3 is encoded by further DNA sequences in the sample. Produced via immunoSEQ multiplex PCR; TCRdb's table is partial and in-frame only. The sample holds some 80,000 clones, about 93% seen once. The sequence was obtained from a female donor with multiple sclerosis, enrolled in a pregnancy study. The genes are TRBV28 and TRBJ1-1; D perhaps matches TRBD1 (6 bases). The sequences come from CD4+ T cells from peripheral blood mononuclear cells, collected after pregnancy. CDR3 sequence: CASSLLQGEAFF. DNA of the CDR3: TGTGCCAGCAGTTTATTACAGGGTGAAGCTTTCTTT.